This T cell receptor (beta chain) was profiled in a study of human T cells and chemical hapten exposure. In TCRdb, the RACE reads were re-called with MiXCR into one record per CDR3 protein. The repertoire holds about 190,000 distinct CDR3 sequences, around 25% seen once, with 2% to 2.5% in the top ten. This CDR3 has 12 residues. V was pared by 5 bases and J by 8 bases, with 9 bases between. CDR1 is SEHNR, CDR2 FQNEAQ, per germline (reference sequence). The time point: patch test 3, about 24 weeks after DPC sensitization. Stated treatment: therapeutic diphenylcyclopropenone sensitization with weekly scalp DPC. Findings of the study overall: Among TCRs, those above 1 in 1000 frequency were unaffected by DPC sensitization.

About this clonotype: The antigen is undetermined.

The chain is built from TRBV7-9 and TRBJ2-2; D is ambiguous. Sequencing used whole blood, obtained in connection with sensitization to the hapten diphenylcyclopropenone (DPC). This TCR came from a woman in her thirties or forties with alopecia areata. Some clones in this sample may be carry-over from other donors' samples. DNA for the CDR3: TGTGCCAGCAGCGCTAAAGTGGGGGAGCTGTTTTTT. Translation: CASSAKVGELFF.